The TCR beta chain described here comes from a study of T cells in Graves' hyperthyroidism and ophthalmopathy. Amplified regions were TCR beta CDR3 sequences from RNA transcripts. Using the HTBI primer set, a first-round RT-PCR was run on the TCR CDR3. TCRdb reprocessed the multiplex PCR reads with MiXCR, giving one entry per CDR3 protein. The table records approximately 640,000 distinct CDR3 sequences, approximately 42% of them present only once. This clonotype was recorded a few times. Lactation, pregnancy, other autoimmune disease or uncontrolled infection led to exclusion of patients. Diagnostic decisions used clinical symptoms, serum thyroxine and TRAb, thyroid ultrasound and orbital computed tomography. The sequence derives from an adult man with Graves' disease, either hyperthyroidism or ophthalmopathy (not recorded which). The sequencing sample was made of peripheral blood or thyroid tissue (not recorded which).

In nucleotides, the CDR3 is TGCAGTGCCGATCCCGGGACCGACTCAAGGGAGCTGTTTTTT. Translated: CSADPGTDSRELFF. The chain joins TRBV20-1 to TRBJ2-2; D is possibly TRBD1 or TRBD2 (5 bases each). V was pared by 6 bases and J by 9 bases, with 20 bases between. This CDR3 has 14 amino acids. Germline assignment: CDR1 DFQATT and CDR2 SNEGSKA (reference sequence).